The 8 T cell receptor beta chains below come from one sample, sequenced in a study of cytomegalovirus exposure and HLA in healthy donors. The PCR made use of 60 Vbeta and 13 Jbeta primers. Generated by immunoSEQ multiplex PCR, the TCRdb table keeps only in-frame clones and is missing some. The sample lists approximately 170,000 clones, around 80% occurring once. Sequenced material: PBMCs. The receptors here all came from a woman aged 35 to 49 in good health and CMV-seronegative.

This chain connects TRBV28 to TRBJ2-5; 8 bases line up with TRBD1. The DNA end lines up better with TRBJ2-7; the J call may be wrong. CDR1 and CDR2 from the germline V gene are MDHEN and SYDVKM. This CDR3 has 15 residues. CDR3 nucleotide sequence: TGTGCCAGCAGTCCCCGGACAGGGAGAGTCTACGAGCAGTACTTC. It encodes CASSPRTGRVYEQYF.

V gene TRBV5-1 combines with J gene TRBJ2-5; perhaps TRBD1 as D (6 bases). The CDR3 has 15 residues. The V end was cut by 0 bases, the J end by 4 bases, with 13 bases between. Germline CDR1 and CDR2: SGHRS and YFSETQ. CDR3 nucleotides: TGCGCCAGCAGCTTGGAGACAGGCAGTGGAGAGACCCAGTACTTC. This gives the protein CASSLETGSGETQYF.

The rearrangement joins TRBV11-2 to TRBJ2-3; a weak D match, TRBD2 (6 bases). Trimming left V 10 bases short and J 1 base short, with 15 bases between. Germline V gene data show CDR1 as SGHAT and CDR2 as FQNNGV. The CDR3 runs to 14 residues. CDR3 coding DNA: TGTGCCACCGCCGGGGCTAGCGGCACAGATACGCAGTATTTT. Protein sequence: CATAGASGTDTQYF.

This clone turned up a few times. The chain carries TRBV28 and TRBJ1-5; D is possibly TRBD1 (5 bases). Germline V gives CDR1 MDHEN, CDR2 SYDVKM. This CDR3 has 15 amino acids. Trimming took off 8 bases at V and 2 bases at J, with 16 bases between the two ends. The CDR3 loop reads CASDSGVVGNQPQHF. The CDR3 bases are TGTGCCAGCGACTCGGGGGTAGTGGGCAATCAGCCCCAGCATTTT.

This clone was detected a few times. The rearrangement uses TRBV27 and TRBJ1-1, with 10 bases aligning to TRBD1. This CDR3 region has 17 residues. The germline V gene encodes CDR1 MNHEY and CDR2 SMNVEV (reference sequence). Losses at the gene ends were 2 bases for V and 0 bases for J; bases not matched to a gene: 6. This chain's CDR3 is CASSLVRTGGMNTEAFF. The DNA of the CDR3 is TGTGCCAGCAGTTTAGTTAGGACAGGGGGGATGAACACTGAAGCTTTCTTT.

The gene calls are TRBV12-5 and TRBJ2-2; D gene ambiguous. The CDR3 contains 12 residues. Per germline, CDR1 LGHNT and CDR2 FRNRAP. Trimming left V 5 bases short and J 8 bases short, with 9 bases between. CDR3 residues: CASGLRGGELFF. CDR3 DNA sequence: TGTGCTAGTGGTCTACGTGGTGGGGAGCTGTTTTTT.

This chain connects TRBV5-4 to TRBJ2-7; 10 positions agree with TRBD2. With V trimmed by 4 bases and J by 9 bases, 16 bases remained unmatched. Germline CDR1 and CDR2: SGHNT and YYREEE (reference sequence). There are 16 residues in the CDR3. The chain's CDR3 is CASSLPGASGSIGQYF. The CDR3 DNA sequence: TGTGCCAGCAGCCTCCCTGGGGCTAGCGGGAGTATCGGGCAGTACTTC.

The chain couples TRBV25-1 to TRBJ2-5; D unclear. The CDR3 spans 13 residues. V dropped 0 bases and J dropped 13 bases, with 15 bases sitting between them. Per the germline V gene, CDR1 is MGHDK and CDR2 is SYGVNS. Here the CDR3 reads CASSEYDTRPMYF. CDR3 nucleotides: TGTGCCAGCAGTGAATATGACACACGACCGATGTACTTC.